This entry lists 25 T cell receptor beta chains sequenced from one sample in a study of control samples from healthy donors and cancer patients. Profiled with immunoSEQ multiplex PCR; TCRdb holds only in-frame clones, not every one. The sample records about 130,000 clones, more than 90% being singletons. Specimen: blood. These receptors came from a young man in good health.

This CDR3 reads CASNRGPGANVLTF. DNA for the CDR3: TGTGCCAGTAACAGGGGGCCTGGGGCCAACGTCCTGACTTTC. The chain employs TRBV5-5 and TRBJ2-6, with 9 bases aligning to TRBD1. The CDR3 runs 14 residues. V lost 8 bases to trimming and J lost 2 bases; unmatched junction nucleotides: 2. From germline, CDR1 is SGHKS and CDR2 YYEKEE (reference sequence).

The chain recombines TRBV9 with TRBJ2-1; a weak D match, TRBD2 (6 bases). V was shortened by 4 bases and J by 7 bases, with 27 bases between the two germline ends. Germline V lookup: CDR1 SGDLS, CDR2 YYNGEE. The CDR3 has 18 residues. CDR3 in DNA: TGTGCCAGCAGCCCCCCCGGTAGGGCGGGGCCCCTTGGGAATGAGCAGTTCTTC. This encodes CASSPPGRAGPLGNEQFF.

The chain joins TRBV12-3 or TRBV12-4 to TRBJ2-7, with D hard to call. V was cut by 6 bases and J by 4 bases, with 10 bases left in between. CDR3 length: 12 residues. The CDR3 reads CASSALGYEQYF. The CDR3 DNA is TGTGCCAGCAGCGCCCTTGGATACGAGCAGTACTTC.

The genes are TRBV7-9 and TRBJ1-1; 7 nucleotides line up with TRBD1. This CDR3 spans 14 amino acids. CDR1 and CDR2 from the germline V gene are SEHNR and FQNEAQ (reference sequence). V gave up 1 base and J gave up 5 bases; unmatched junction bases: 4. The CDR3 nucleotides are TGTGCCAGCAGCTTAGTACAGGGGTGGACTGAAGCTTTCTTT. Amino acids: CASSLVQGWTEAFF.

The rearrangement uses TRBV18 and TRBJ1-4, with D possibly being TRBD1 (5 bases). Germline V gene lookup returns CDR1 KGHSH and CDR2 LQKENI. The CDR3 length is 15 residues. Trimming cost V 3 bases and J 7 bases, with 15 bases left between them. Written as DNA, the CDR3 is TGTGCCAGCTCACCTGCAACGACAGTCAGTGAAAAACTGTTTTTT. Its translation: CASSPATTVSEKLFF. Filled out from reference TRBV18 and TRBJ1-4, the complete variable domain reads NAGVMQNPRHLVRRRGQEARLRCSPMKGHSHVYWYRQLPEEGLKFMVYLQKENIIDESGMPKERFSAEFPKEGPSILRIQQVVRGDSAAYFCASSPATTVSEKLFFGSGTQLSVL.

This chain joins TRBV6-5 and TRBJ2-5; tentatively, D is TRBD1 or TRBD2 (6 bases each). The V and J ends lost 6 bases and 5 bases respectively, with 16 bases between them. CDR3 length: 14 amino acids. Germline V gene sequence: CDR1 MNHEY, CDR2 SVGAGI. The CDR3 region has the DNA TGTGCCAGCAGAGTTCGGTCGGGGGCCGAGACCCAGTACTTC. It is translated as CASRVRSGAETQYF.

Concerning this clone itself: The identical CDR3 is also encoded by other nucleotide sequences in the sample. The chain employs TRBV29-1 and TRBJ2-3; D not certain. V lost 6 bases, J lost 1 base, and 2 bases lay in between. The CDR3 extends over 10 amino acids. The V gene's germline CDR1 is SQVTM and CDR2 ANQGSEA. This CDR3 is CSVGTDTQYF. CDR3 DNA: TGCAGCGTAGGCACAGATACGCAGTATTTT.

A word on this clone: Relative to the germline gene, one junction end is altered; a read error may explain this. The rearrangement uses TRBV6-6 and TRBJ2-7, with 8 positions matching TRBD1. The germline CDR1 and CDR2 sequences are MNHNY and SVGAGI (reference sequence). The length of the CDR3 is 14 residues. The DNA for the CDR3 is TGTGCCAGCAGTATCGGGACAGGCCCCTACAAGCAGTACTTC. Its protein is CASSIGTGPYKQYF.

This rearrangement joins TRBV6-5 to TRBJ2-7; D may be TRBD2 (6 bases). Looked up from germline, CDR1 is MNHEY and CDR2 is SVGAGI. V was trimmed by 4 bases and J by 3 bases, leaving 13 bases between them. The CDR3 has 14 residues. The CDR3 DNA sequence: TGTGCCAGCAGTTTAGGATCGGGAGTCTACGAGCAGTACTTC. The encoded protein is CASSLGSGVYEQYF.

The sample holds one count of this clone. The chain uses TRBV19 and TRBJ2-3; tentatively, D is TRBD1 (5 bases). Trimming left V 8 bases short and J 6 bases short, with 12 bases between. The CDR3 is 12 amino acids. CDR1 and CDR2 (germline): LNHDA, SQIVND (reference sequence). The CDR3 DNA is TGTGCCAGTGGAGAAAAGGGGGATACGCAGTATTTT. Encoded protein: CASGEKGDTQYF.

The rearrangement uses TRBV6-5 and TRBJ2-1; 10 nucleotides align to TRBD2. The CDR3 runs 16 residues. Unmatched junction bases numbered 8, after V lost 2 bases and J lost 7 bases. Germline CDR1 reads MNHEY; CDR2 reads SVGAGI. The chain's CDR3 is CASSYIPAGGRNEQFF. The CDR3, as DNA: TGTGCCAGCAGTTACATCCCAGCGGGGGGGAGGAATGAGCAGTTCTTC.

There are many counts of this clone. This chain links TRBV11-2 with TRBJ2-1, with a tentative D call TRBD1 (5 bases). The CDR3 consists of 16 residues. Germline loops: CDR1 SGHAT, CDR2 FQNNGV. Deletions cut 5 bases from V and 0 bases from J, with 14 bases between. The CDR3 nucleotides are TGTGCCAGCAGCGTAGCAGACAGCGTCTCCTACAATGAGCAGTTCTTC. Protein: CASSVADSVSYNEQFF.

J is TRBJ2-5 and V is TRBV9; D unclear. This CDR3 has 13 residues. Germline values: CDR1 SGDLS, CDR2 YYNGEE. Trimming pared 3 bases from V and 2 bases from J, leaving 8 bases between. Here the CDR3 reads CASSGLSQETQYF. CDR3 coding DNA: TGTGCCAGCAGCGGGCTATCACAAGAGACCCAGTACTTC.

This rearrangement joins TRBV5-4 to TRBJ2-3; D gene unclear. The CDR3 is made up of 11 amino acids. Trimming removed 4 bases from V and 3 bases from J, with 3 bases in between. Germline CDR1 is SGHNT and CDR2 is YYREEE (reference sequence). CDR3 coding DNA: TGTGCCAGCAGCGTAACAGATACGCAGTATTTT. Encoded protein: CASSVTDTQYF.

V usage is TRBV3-1 (or the pseudogene TRBV3-2) and J usage is TRBJ2-3; D remains ambiguous. This CDR3 region has 12 residues. Trimming cost V 1 base and J 5 bases, with 4 bases left between them. The V gene's germline CDR1 is LGHDT and CDR2 YNNKEL (reference sequence). The DNA for the CDR3 is TGTGCCAGCAGCCAAGGGTTAGATACGCAGTATTTT. Translating gives CASSQGLDTQYF.

V gene TRBV9 combines with J gene TRBJ2-1, with 16 bases identical to TRBD2. Germline values: CDR1 SGDLS, CDR2 YYNGEE. This CDR3 is 16 amino acids long. Trimming took 2 bases from V and 9 from J; bases not matched to a gene: 5. Here the CDR3 reads CASSVGLAGGLGEQFF. DNA for the CDR3: TGTGCCAGCAGCGTGGGACTAGCGGGGGGGCTGGGTGAGCAGTTCTTC.

In regard to this clone: The junction and the germline gene differ at one end; a read error may be behind it. The V gene is TRBV2, the J gene TRBJ2-1; D gene ambiguous. The CDR3 is 11 amino acids. CDR1 is SNHLY and CDR2 is FYNNEI in the germline V gene. CDR3 amino acids: CASSLQFEPFF. The DNA of the CDR3 is TGTGCCAGCAGCCTACAGTTTGAGCCGTTCTTC.

The CDR3 here is CASSVEGRAAFF. The CDR3 region has the DNA TGTGCCAGCAGCGTAGAGGGCAGGGCTGCTTTCTTT. The V call is TRBV9, the J call TRBJ1-1, with D possibly being TRBD1 (5 bases). V was cut by 0 bases and J by 11 bases, with 11 bases left in between. CDR1 and CDR2 from the germline V gene are SGDLS and YYNGEE. The CDR3 totals 12 residues.

The V call is TRBV4-1, the J call TRBJ2-7; no clear D gene. The CDR3 is 17 amino acids. The V gene's germline CDR1 is MGHRA and CDR2 YSYEKL. Deletions cut 0 bases from V and 2 bases from J, with 17 bases between. Written as DNA, the CDR3 is TGCGCCAGCAGCCAAGAAGTTATCAGGCACAGCGCCTACGAGCAGTACTTC. It translates to CASSQEVIRHSAYEQYF.

The J gene is TRBJ1-1, the V gene TRBV6-5; D not resolved. The V and J ends lost 7 bases and 4 bases respectively, with 4 bases between them. The germline gives CDR1 MNHEY, CDR2 SVGAGI. The CDR3 length is 10 residues. Written as DNA, the CDR3 is TGTGCCAGCAAGGGCACTGAAGCTTTCTTT. This sequence encodes CASKGTEAFF.

V and J are TRBV2 and TRBJ2-7; D possibly corresponds to TRBD1 (6 bases). There are 13 residues in the CDR3. Germline V gives CDR1 SNHLY, CDR2 FYNNEI. With 7 bases removed from V and 0 bases from J, the gap between germline ends came to 10 bases. CDR3 residues: CASTRDNSYEQYF. DNA for the CDR3: TGTGCCAGCACCCGGGACAACTCCTACGAGCAGTACTTC.

This clone occurred once. The chain is built from TRBV6-1 and TRBJ1-5; a weak D match, TRBD1 (5 bases). Germline assignment: CDR1 MNHNS and CDR2 SASEGT. Deletions cut 4 bases from V and 4 bases from J, with 26 bases between. The CDR3 has 19 amino acids. The CDR3 protein is CASSVEGTASLWGNQPQHF. CDR3 bases: TGTGCCAGCAGTGTCGAAGGGACCGCAAGCCTCTGGGGGAATCAGCCCCAGCATTTT.

The chain carries TRBV6-1 and TRBJ1-2, with no clear D. The CDR3 consists of 15 residues. Germline CDR1 reads MNHNS; CDR2 reads SASEGT. V was cut by 0 bases and J by 2 bases, with 10 bases left in between. CDR3 nucleotide sequence: TGTGCCAGCAGTGAAGCTGGTGGGTTGAACTATGGCTACACCTTC. Its protein product is CASSEAGGLNYGYTF.

In nucleotides, the CDR3 is TGCGCCAGCAGCCGAACCGGGACAGCGAACACTGAAGCTTTCTTT. This gives the protein CASSRTGTANTEAFF. The rearrangement uses TRBV4-1 and TRBJ1-1; 7 bases agree with TRBD1. Trimming removed 4 bases from V and 1 base from J; junction bases left unmatched: 6. CDR3 length: 15 residues. Germline CDR1 MGHRA, CDR2 YSYEKL.

This chain uses TRBV9 with TRBJ2-1, with a weak D call TRBD2 (6 bases). CDR1 is SGDLS and CDR2 is YYNGEE in the germline V gene. The CDR3 is made up of 16 amino acids. V was trimmed by 4 bases and J by 8 bases, leaving 22 bases between them. Here the CDR3 DNA reads TGTGCCAGCAGCCGGCCCCAAGCTAGCGCTCGGGATGAGCAGTTCTTC. Encoded protein: CASSRPQASARDEQFF.